Sequencing of this T cell receptor beta chain was carried out in a study of read filtering for tumor transcriptome and immune sequencing. Overall study context: Mean patient age was approximately 71 years, range about 45 to 90; 17 to 20 male, more than 11 female. Transcriptome libraries were built from DNase-treated RNA.

CDR3 length: 14 amino acids. The V segment lost 3 bases and the J segment 2 bases; nucleotides outside the gene matches: 3. Remarks on this clonotype: Its specificity is not known.

Study observations and caveats: IR-seq captured clonotypes deeper and more reliably than RNA-seq.

The library was built from roughly 400 ng RNA with molecular barcoded adaptors for alpha/delta and beta/gamma chains. TCRdb redid the calling of the reads with MiXCR, one entry per CDR3 protein. The sample carries tens of thousands of distinct CDR3 sequences, around a fifth recorded once. The TCR comes from a donor older than 35 with multiple myeloma. The rearrangement uses TRBV12-3 or TRBV12-4 and TRBJ2-5, with 7 bases aligning to TRBD2. Sequencing was done on a sample of a population of CD138-negative cells sorted from bone marrow. The CDR3 is CASSFVGGQETQYF. The CDR3 nucleotides read TGTGCCAGCAGTTTTGTGGGGGGGCAAGAGACCCAGTACTTC.